The source of this T cell receptor (beta chain) is a study of type 1 regulatory T cells. The overall study: T-allo10 is a Tr1-enriched, alloantigen-specific CD4 T cell product made in vitro.

In TCRdb, the reads were re-called with MiXCR into one record per CDR3 protein. The sample has roughly 68,000 distinct CDR3 sequences, about 62% seen once. Comment on this clonotype: Its antigen is as yet unknown.

T-allo10 cells from the graft donor were described as anergic, host-alloantigen-specific, and alloantigen-specific suppressors. Germline V gene data show CDR1 as MDHEN and CDR2 as SYDVKM. CDR3 length: 15 amino acids. Trimming cost V 2 bases and J 4 bases, with 14 bases left between them. The chain couples TRBV28 to TRBJ1-1; D is uncertain. The source material was cultured T cells, either the whole culture or a sorted T cell fraction (not recorded which). Subset of the sample: Tr1-enriched cell product generated in vitro against host alloantigens. The source of this sequence is a human donor in good health. The CDR3 spells CASSLVAGVGTEAFF. CDR3 nucleotide sequence: TGTGCCAGCAGTTTAGTGGCCGGGGTGGGCACTGAAGCTTTCTTT.